This T cell receptor beta chain was observed in a study of T-cell memory formation after mild COVID-19. Study findings and constraints: Cross-reactive memory appears to have joined, as suggested by some responding clones showing up in pre-infection memory. Shrinking CD4+ clones were chiefly CM and EM; CD8+ ones were chiefly EMRA. Second-wave clones that peaked on day 37 lacked confirmed SARS-CoV-2 specificity.

The CDR3 length is 12 residues. V was pared by 7 bases and J by 7 bases, with 15 bases between. Germline V CDR1 and CDR2: DFQATT, SNEGSKA (reference sequence). A remark on this clonotype: Its target is unknown.

Using constant-segment primers, 5'RACE produced TCR alpha and TCR beta cDNA libraries carrying sample barcodes and UMIs. Using its own MiXCR run on the 5' RACE reads, TCRdb lists one record per CDR3 protein. Among approximately 270,000 distinct CDR3 sequences listed, 15% to 20% were seen once. This rearrangement joins TRBV20-1 to TRBJ2-3, with D uncertain. Material for sequencing was PBMCs or a T cell subset sorted from them (not recorded which). The clonotype comes from a man aged 18 to 30 who had mild COVID-19 (a few samples of this study predate the infection). Cell type and time point are not known. DNA of the CDR3: TGCAGTGGTTGGCGGTACACGAATACGCAGTATTTT. Its protein is CSGWRYTNTQYF.